This paragraph reports one T cell receptor beta chain. With 3 bases clipped from V and 7 bases from J, the junction kept 12 bases outside the gene matches. The CDR3 contains 16 residues. Germline V gives CDR1 GTSNPN, CDR2 SVGIG (reference sequence). Investigators isolated RNA and reverse transcribed it into cDNA to act as the sequencing template. Repertoires were generated with immunoSEQ multiplex PCR, while TCRdb's copy carries only in-frame clones and drops some. The data show under 350,000 clones, 58% seen once. This sample is drawn from a study of CD8+ T cells in alopecia areata. For the study at large: Treatment ran 6 to 18 months, with 6 months of follow-up afterward. Treated patients' severity was scored by percentage of affected scalp area.

The treatment is: oral pan-JAK inhibitor, 5-10 mg twice daily. This TCR came from a human donor with alopecia areata. V is TRBV30 and J is TRBJ1-6, with TRBD1 matching over 7 bases. Material: CD4+ T cells sorted from blood, obtained at week 24, from a patient treated with tofacitinib. The CDR3: CAWSLRGGQRNSPLHF. CDR3 bases: TGTGCCTGGAGCTTACGGGGGGGACAGCGAAATTCACCCCTCCACTTT.